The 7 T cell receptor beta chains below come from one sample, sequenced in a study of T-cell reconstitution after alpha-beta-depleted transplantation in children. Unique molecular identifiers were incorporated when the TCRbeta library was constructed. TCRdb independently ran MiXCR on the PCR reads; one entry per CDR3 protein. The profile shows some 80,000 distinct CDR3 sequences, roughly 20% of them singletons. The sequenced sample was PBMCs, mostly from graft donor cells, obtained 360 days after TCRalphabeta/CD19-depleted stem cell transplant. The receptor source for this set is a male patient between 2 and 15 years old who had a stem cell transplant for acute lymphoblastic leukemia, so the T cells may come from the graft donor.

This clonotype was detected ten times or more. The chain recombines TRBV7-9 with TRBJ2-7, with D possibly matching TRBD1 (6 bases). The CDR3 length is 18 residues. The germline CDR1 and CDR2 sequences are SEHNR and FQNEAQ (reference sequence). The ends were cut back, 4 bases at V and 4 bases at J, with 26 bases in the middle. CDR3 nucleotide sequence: TGTGCCAGCAGCTCACAATTGAGGGGGACCTCGAAGCGGTACGAGCAGTACTTC. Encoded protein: CASSSQLRGTSKRYEQYF.

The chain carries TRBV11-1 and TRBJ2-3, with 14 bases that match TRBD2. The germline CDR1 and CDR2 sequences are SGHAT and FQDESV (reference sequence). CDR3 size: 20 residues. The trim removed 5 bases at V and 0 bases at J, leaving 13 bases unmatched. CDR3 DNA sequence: TGTGCCAGCAGCCCGAAGACTAGCGGGAGGGGTCGGACTAGCACAGATACGCAGTATTTT. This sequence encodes CASSPKTSGRGRTSTDTQYF.

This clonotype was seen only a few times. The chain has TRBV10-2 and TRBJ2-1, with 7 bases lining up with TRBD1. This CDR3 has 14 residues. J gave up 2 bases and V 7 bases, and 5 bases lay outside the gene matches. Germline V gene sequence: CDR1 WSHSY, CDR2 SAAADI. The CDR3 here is CASKRTGAYNEQFF. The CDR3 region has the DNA TGCGCCAGCAAGCGGACAGGAGCCTACAATGAGCAGTTCTTC.

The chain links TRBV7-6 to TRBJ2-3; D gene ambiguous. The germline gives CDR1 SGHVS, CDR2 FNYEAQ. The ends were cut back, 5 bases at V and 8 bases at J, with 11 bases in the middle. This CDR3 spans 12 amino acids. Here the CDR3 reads CASSPTRSTQYF. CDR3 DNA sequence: TGTGCCAGCAGCCCAACCAGGAGTACGCAGTATTTT.

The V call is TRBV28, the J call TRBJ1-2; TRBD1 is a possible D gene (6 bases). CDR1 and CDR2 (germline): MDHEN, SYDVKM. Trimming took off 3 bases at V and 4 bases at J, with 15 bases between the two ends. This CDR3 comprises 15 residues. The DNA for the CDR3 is TGTGCCAGCAGTTTTAGTAACAGGGCCGGCTATGGCTACACCTTC. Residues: CASSFSNRAGYGYTF.

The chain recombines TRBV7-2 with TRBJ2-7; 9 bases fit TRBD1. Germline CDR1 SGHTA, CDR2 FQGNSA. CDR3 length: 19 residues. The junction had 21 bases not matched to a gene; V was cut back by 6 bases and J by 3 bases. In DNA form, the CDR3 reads TGTGCCAGCAGTCCGCCCCGGGACAGGGTTACCCCAATATTCTACGAGCAGTACTTC. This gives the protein CASSPPRDRVTPIFYEQYF.

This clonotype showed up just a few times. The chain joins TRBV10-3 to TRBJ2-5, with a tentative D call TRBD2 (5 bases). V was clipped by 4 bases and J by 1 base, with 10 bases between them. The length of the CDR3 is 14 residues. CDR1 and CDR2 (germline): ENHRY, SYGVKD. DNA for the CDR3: TGTGCCATCAGTGGGACGGGGTCCCAAGAGACCCAGTACTTC. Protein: CAISGTGSQETQYF.